This T cell receptor beta chain was sequenced in a study of cytomegalovirus exposure and HLA in healthy donors. Regarding this clone: Its antigen remains unidentified.

CDR1 and CDR2 (germline): SGDLS, YYNGEE. CDR3 length: 14 amino acids. V lost 0 bases, J lost 10 bases, and 5 bases stayed unmatched. Each donor was nominally healthy when sampled (though unrecorded immune exposures were likely). Whole-study findings and limits: Most TCR sequences were uncommon, yet certain public TCRs appeared in many donors. Apart from CMV serostatus, no immune exposure information was available.

13 Jbeta primers and 60 Vbeta primers were used for the PCR. How the authors handled the data: As a later analysis found, there were 80 million or so unique TCR beta chains, of which around 9.9 million were shared. The data were produced by immunoSEQ multiplex PCR, yet TCRdb's version contains in-frame clones alone and is incomplete. V and J calls plus clone size are reproduced from that table; the DNA served to infer D and trimming. The sample has fewer than 120,000 clones; less than 85% are singletons. The V gene is TRBV9, the J gene TRBJ2-1; the match to TRBD1 covers 9 bases. The sequence was collected from a man aged 25-40 years in good health and CMV-seropositive. Source material: PBMCs. The CDR3 region has the DNA TGTGCCAGCAGCGTAGGGGACAGGGAGAGGGAGCAGTTCTTC. It is translated as CASSVGDREREQFF.